A selection of T cell receptor beta chains follows, all from one sample in a study of cytomegalovirus exposure and HLA in healthy donors. Produced via immunoSEQ multiplex PCR; TCRdb's table is partial and in-frame only. The sample carries 97,000 or so clones, more than 60% recorded once. The sample was PBMCs. The receptors here all came from a man between 45 and 60 years old in good health and CMV-seronegative. Each CDR3 is given with its conserved first and last residue. Some rows have no size entry. The others give once, few or many, or a class for an expanded clone.

size	J	V	CDR3
few	TRBJ2-3	TRBV11-2	CASSLMERGTQYF
once	TRBJ2-2	TRBV4-1	CASSQGGGPTGELFF
.	TRBJ2-1	TRBV27	CASSLALAGRDEQFF
.	TRBJ2-2	TRBV4-1	CASSREDRVTGELFF
.	TRBJ1-1	TRBV18	CASSQGQGTEAFF
.	TRBJ1-4	TRBV25-1	CASKPGQGAEKLFF
.	TRBJ2-2	TRBV5-1	CASSQGTGGPGELFF
few	TRBJ1-1	TRBV10-1	CASSESKGTEFEAFF
.	TRBJ2-2	TRBV7-2	CASSALAGGTGELFF
.	TRBJ1-5	TRBV7-2	CASSLGTGGYRQPQHF
.	TRBJ1-2	TRBV19	CASSIGQRVYGYTF
.	TRBJ2-7	TRBV6-6	CASRPGQIYEQYF
.	TRBJ2-7	TRBV10-1	CASSLGGGAEQYF
.	TRBJ1-4	TRBV28	CASRRRARHEKLFF
.	TRBJ1-1	TRBV15	CATSRAGLNTEAFF
few	TRBJ2-5	TRBV27	CASIPSRETQYF